This T cell receptor beta chain was captured by sequencing in a study of beta chain features in type 1 diabetes. Study context: Across the samples, some 98,000,000 sorted cells were examined in total. General study points: The study found moderately but significantly shorter TCRB CDR3s in all four CD4+ subsets of Type 1 diabetes patients. Fewer insertions but more deletions were seen at VDJ junctions in type 1 diabetes patients. In comparison with healthy donors, patients had naive, central memory and Treg TCRB repertoires that appeared more similar.

Concerning this clone: Its antigen is currently unknown.

Sequencing targeted expressed TCRB transcripts, as all isolated RNA had been reverse transcribed. The protocol was immunoSEQ multiplex PCR, while the TCRdb copy is restricted to in-frame clones and leaves out a portion. The data hold over 200,000 clones, with approximately 11% observed a single time. The ends lost 4 bases at V and 3 bases at J; junction bases unmatched: 9. The CDR3 runs to 16 residues. Germline assignment: CDR1 SGHRS and CDR2 YFSETQ. The sequencing sample was made of naive CD4+ T cells from blood. The chain links TRBV5-1 to TRBJ2-3; 9 positions match TRBD1. This receptor was obtained from a young man with type 1 diabetes. The CDR3 DNA sequence: TGCGCCAGCAGCCGTTCAACAGGGGGCGGAACAGATACGCAGTATTTT. This gives the protein CASSRSTGGGTDTQYF.